One T cell receptor beta chain is described in this entry. What it binds is not known. Per the germline V gene, CDR1 is SQVTM and CDR2 is ANQGSEA. Trimming pared 8 bases from V and 5 bases from J, leaving 9 bases between. This CDR3 comprises 10 residues. The data were obtained in a study of T cell repertoires in cytomegalovirus infection. Study context: In the study, CMV epitopes included recently identified HLA-C-restricted and well-studied HLA-B-restricted ones. It was the public TCR beta signatures that indicated both CMV infection and matching HLA type.

Study results and caveats: Summed public TCR beta family frequency identified CMV carriers bearing the relevant HLA.

TCRdb called the reads again in MiXCR, with one record for every CDR3 protein. Of about 310,000 distinct CDR3 sequences detected, approximately 25% appear once; the ten largest clones hold 13%. The chain joins TRBV29-1 to TRBJ2-5; D uncertain. The starting material was cultured PBMCs, obtained from culture after CMV antigen stimulation. This receptor was taken from a human donor in good health (CMV status not recorded). Some clones in this sample may be carry-over from other donors' samples. The CDR3: CSSLSETQYF. CDR3 nucleotides: TGCAGCTCCTTGAGCGAGACCCAGTACTTC.